A selection of T cell receptor beta chains follows, all from one sample in a study of CD8+ T cells in alopecia areata. Produced via immunoSEQ multiplex PCR; TCRdb's table is partial and in-frame only. The sample records 120,000 or so clones, 60% to 65% being singletons. Sequences were derived from CD4+ T cells sorted from blood, sampled at week 4, from a patient treated with tofacitinib. The receptors stem from a human donor with alopecia areata. Both conserved end residues are part of each CDR3. The order of the fields is D gene, J gene, V gene, clone size, CDR3 DNA, CDR3 protein. A D gene is named only where the DNA matches it firmly. Not every row has a clone size; where given, it reads once, few, many or a size class.

- TRBJ1-1 TRBV7-3 many TGTGCCAGCAGCCCCATGGTAAACACTGAAGCTTTCTTT CASSPMVNTEAFF
TRBD1 TRBJ2-2 TRBV5-1 - TGCGCCAGCAGCTTGGGACAGGGGAGGAACACCGGGGAGCTGTTTTTT CASSLGQGRNTGELFF
- TRBJ2-1 TRBV30 - TGTGCCTGGAGTGAGACACTGGGGGGCTCCTACAATGAGCAGTTCTTC CAWSETLGGSYNEQFF
- TRBJ1-1 TRBV19 - TGTGCCAGTAGTACCGACGGGTCGGGGACTGAAGCTTTCTTT CASSTDGSGTEAFF
- TRBJ2-6 TRBV23-1 - TGCGCCAGCAGTCTTAGGGGGGCCAACGTCCTGACTTTC CASSLRGANVLTF
TRBD1 TRBJ2-7 TRBV15 - TGTGCCACCAGCAGAGCAAGGGGGCCTGGCTCCTACGAGCAGTACTTC CATSRARGPGSYEQYF
- TRBJ2-5 TRBV28 - TGTGCCAGCAGTTTATACGGAGAGACCCAGTACTTC CASSLYGETQYF
- TRBJ1-2 TRBV5-6 once TGTGCCAGCAGCTTGTCGGGGTATAACTATGGCTACACCTTC CASSLSGYNYGYTF
- TRBJ2-5 TRBV10-3 - TGTGCCATCAGTGAGCCGACCAGCAAAGAGACCCAGTACTTC CAISEPTSKETQYF
- TRBJ2-7 TRBV9 - TGTGCCAGCAGCTCCAATAACATGGACGAGCAGTACTTC CASSSNNMDEQYF
- TRBJ1-1 TRBV27 - TGTGCCAGCAGTTTATGGGGGTACACTGAAGCTTTCTTT CASSLWGYTEAFF
- TRBJ2-5 TRBV29-1 - TGCAGCGTTGAAGCCCAGAGGGGGGAGACCCAGTACTTC CSVEAQRGETQYF
- TRBJ1-1 TRBV19 - TGTGCCAGTAGCCTACTGAACACTGAAGCTTTCTTT CASSLLNTEAFF
TRBD2 TRBJ2-5 TRBV15 few TGTGCCACCAGCAGATCTAGCGGGAGGGAAGAGACCCAGTACTTC CATSRSSGREETQYF
- TRBJ2-7 TRBV5-4 - TGTGCCAGCAGCCCGGCTACGGGGAGTAAGGTCTACGAGCAGTACTTC CASSPATGSKVYEQYF
TRBD1 TRBJ1-5 TRBV7-9 - TGTGCCAGCAGCTTATCAGGGGGCAAGGGGCCCCAGCATTTT CASSLSGGKGPQHF
TRBD1 TRBJ1-5 TRBV29-1 - TGCAGCATGACGACAGGGGGACGTAATCAGCCCCAGCATTTT CSMTTGGRNQPQHF
TRBD1 TRBJ1-2 TRBV30 - TGTGCCTGGAGTGGGAGGCAGGGGGCGTCTAACTATGGCTACACCTTC CAWSGRQGASNYGYTF
- TRBJ2-3 TRBV7-2 - TGTGCCAGCAGCTCGGACATAGATACGCAGTATTTT CASSSDIDTQYF
- TRBJ2-5 TRBV29-1 - TGCAGCGTTGGTGGCCAGGGACAAGAGACCCAGTACTTC CSVGGQGQETQYF
- TRBJ2-7 TRBV30 - TGTGCCTGGAGTACCACCCTAGGAGGGAGTAATCGCGAGCAGTACTTC CAWSTTLGGSNREQYF
- TRBJ1-5 TRBV30 - TGTGCCTGGAGGAAAGGGACCCGGCCCCAGCATTTT CAWRKGTRPQHF
- TRBJ2-2 TRBV7-3 - TGTGCCAGCAGCTCGACAGTGGACGGGGAGCTGTTTTTT CASSSTVDGELFF
TRBD1 TRBJ1-2 TRBV5-4 few TGTGCCAGCAGCTTGGATTACAGGGGCGATAACTATGGCTACACCTTC CASSLDYRGDNYGYTF
- TRBJ2-7 TRBV7-3 many TGTGCCAGCAGCTTAACGGAAGGGTACGAGCAGTACTTC CASSLTEGYEQYF
- TRBJ1-2 TRBV30 - TGTGCCTGGAGTGGGGGCGGGCCCCTTTCCCGTGGCTACACCTTC CAWSGGGPLSRGYTF
- TRBJ2-3 TRBV2 - TGTGCCAGCAGTCAGGACTACACTAGCACAGATACGCAGTATTTT CASSQDYTSTDTQYF
- TRBJ2-5 TRBV25-1 once TGTGCCAGCAGTGAGTTTCCCGTAGAGACCCAGTACTTC CASSEFPVETQYF
- TRBJ2-3 TRBV7-2 - TGTGCCAGCAGTCTGGACGGGGCGTCGGATACGCAGTATTTT CASSLDGASDTQYF
- TRBJ2-5 TRBV7-2 - TGTGCCAGCAGCTTAGGTCGCCTGCAAGAGACCCAGTACTTC CASSLGRLQETQYF
- TRBJ2-3 TRBV6-5 few TGTGCCAGCAGTAACACAGATACGCAGTATTTT CASSNTDTQYF
- TRBJ2-3 TRBV5-4 - TGTGCCAGCAGCTCCGTAGGCACAGATACGCAGTATTTT CASSSVGTDTQYF
TRBD1 TRBJ2-7 TRBV4-3 - TGCGCCAGCAGCCAAGTTAAACGGACAGGGCCTGGGGAGCAGTACTTC CASSQVKRTGPGEQYF
- TRBJ1-1 TRBV29-1 few TGCAGCGGGGGGGACGGGAACACTGAAGCTTTCTTT CSGGDGNTEAFF
- TRBJ2-2 TRBV2 - TGTGCCAGCGGACTCTCGACTAGTCTCACCGGGGAGCTGTTTTTT CASGLSTSLTGELFF
- TRBJ1-2 TRBV30 - TGTGCCTGGAGTCCGCGCGGTAGTTTCAGGGACTATGGCTACACCTTC CAWSPRGSFRDYGYTF
TRBD1 TRBJ2-7 TRBV29-1 few TGCAGCGTACCCGGGACAGGGTATTCAGAGCAGTACTTC CSVPGTGYSEQYF
- TRBJ2-7 TRBV20-1 - TGCAGTGCTAGAGGATACGAGCAGTACTTC CSARGYEQYF
TRBD1 TRBJ2-5 TRBV5-4 few TGTGCCAGCGGGGGGACAGGGGGCGCGGAGACCCAGTACTTC CASGGTGGAETQYF
- TRBJ2-5 TRBV6-5 few TGTGCCAGCAGATGGGGGGAGACCCAGTACTTC CASRWGETQYF
- TRBJ2-2 TRBV6-1 - TGTGCCAGCAGCCCTCGGATCGGCGGGGAGCTGTTTTTT CASSPRIGGELFF
- TRBJ1-5 TRBV6-6 - TGTGCCAGCAGGGCCAGGAGCTATAATCAGCCCCAGCATTTT CASRARSYNQPQHF
- TRBJ1-5 TRBV10-3 few TGTGCCATCAGTGACCAGGGCAGCAATCAGCCCCAGCATTTT CAISDQGSNQPQHF
- TRBJ2-2 TRBV5-6 - TGTGCCGCTAACTCAATGAACACCGGGGAGCTGTTTTTT CAANSMNTGELFF
- TRBJ2-3 TRBV15 - TGTGCCACCAGCAGAGATCTCCCGGACTCGGGTACGCAGTATTTT CATSRDLPDSGTQYF
- TRBJ2-5 TRBV9 few TGTGCCAGCACCGCAGGGGGGGGATACCAAGAGACCCAGTACTTC CASTAGGGYQETQYF
TRBD1 TRBJ2-7 TRBV5-1 - TGCGCCAGCAGCCCCTGGGACAGGGACTCCTACGAGCAGTACTTC CASSPWDRDSYEQYF
TRBD1 TRBJ1-2 TRBV7-9 - TGTGCCAGCAGCCCAGGGGGACGGACTGGCTATGGCTACACCTTC CASSPGGRTGYGYTF